This TCR beta chain was documented in a study of metastatic and nonmetastatic thyroid tumors. TCRdb re-analyzed the PCR reads using MiXCR. The sample yields 25,000 or so clones, about 26% seen once. Ahead of thyroid surgery, no patient had received treatment of any kind. This clone is medium-sized. Input material: blood. The receptor comes from a female donor with papillary thyroid cancer or a benign thyroid nodule (not recorded which). Some clones in this sample may be carry-over from other donors' samples.

The CDR3 spells CASSPWDGTEGYTF. For the CDR3, the DNA is TGTGCCAGTAGTCCTTGGGACGGGACAGAAGGCTACACCTTC. The chain combines TRBV19 with TRBJ1-2; 7 nucleotides agree with TRBD1. The CDR3 is made up of 14 amino acids. After removal of 5 bases from V and 8 bases from J, the junction contained 11 bases not matched to a gene. CDR1 is LNHDA, CDR2 SQIVND, per germline (reference sequence). Supplemented by reference TRBV19 and TRBJ1-2, the full variable domain reads DGGITQSPKYLFRKEGQNVTLSCEQNLNHDAMYWYRQDPGQGLRLIYYSQIVNDFQKGDIAEGYSVSREKKESFPLTVTSAQKNPTAFYLCASSPWDGTEGYTFGSGTRLTVV.